The clone carrying this T cell receptor (beta chain) was detected many times. The antigen is not known. The germline V and J ends were trimmed by 0 bases and 4 bases, with 21 bases remaining between them. CDR3 length: 18 amino acids. Per the germline V gene, CDR1 is SGHAT and CDR2 is FQNNGV. The sample belongs to a study of response to subunit inactivated influenza vaccine. Study observations and caveats: A suggestion made by the authors is that each seasonal influenza vaccination recruits few new T cells.

TCRdb re-called the RT-PCR reads with MiXCR, one entry per CDR3 protein. This table has 600,000 to 700,000 distinct CDR3 sequences, less than 15% appearing once. This receptor was identified in a man aged 50-59 years who received an inactivated influenza vaccine. This sequence joins TRBV11-2 and TRBJ1-2; maybe TRBD1 (6 bases). This sample comprised PBMCs from blood, obtained 14 to 15 days before vaccination. This chain's CDR3 is CASSLDGIGQTGGYGYTF. The CDR3 DNA follows: TGTGCCAGCAGCTTAGATGGAATAGGGCAGACAGGTGGCTATGGCTACACCTTC.